The 8 T cell receptor beta chains in this list originate from one sample, sequenced in a study of control samples from healthy donors and cancer patients. Sequencing used immunoSEQ multiplex PCR; TCRdb keeps in-frame clones, though not all of them. The table shows some 49,000 clones, with just over 85% occurring only once. Source material: PBMCs. The receptors derive from a woman aged 45-65 years with lung cancer.

This chain uses TRBV29-1 with TRBJ1-1; D remains ambiguous. The germline V gene encodes CDR1 SQVTM and CDR2 ANQGSEA. V was pared by 2 bases and J by 4 bases, with 5 bases between. CDR3 length: 11 residues. The CDR3 protein is CSVESGTEAFF. CDR3 nucleotide sequence: TGCAGCGTTGAATCAGGCACTGAAGCTTTCTTT.

This clone was picked up a small number of times. This chain joins TRBV7-9 and TRBJ2-1; D is tentatively TRBD1 or TRBD2 (5 bases each). In germline, CDR1 is SEHNR, CDR2 FQNEAQ (reference sequence). The CDR3 extends over 13 amino acids. V gave up 0 bases and J gave up 9 bases, with 9 bases separating them. The CDR3 coding sequence is TGTGCCAGCAGCTTAGCGGGGGTGGGTGAGCAGTTCTTC. It is translated as CASSLAGVGEQFF.

The chain couples TRBV6-6 to TRBJ2-7; TRBD1 might be the D (6 bases). V gave up 2 bases and J gave up 6 bases, with 14 bases separating them. CDR3 length equals 14 residues. The germline gives CDR1 MNHNY, CDR2 SVGAGI (reference sequence). The CDR3 nucleotides are TGTGCCAGCAGTTACCCGGGGACAATGAGCGAGCAGTACTTC. It encodes CASSYPGTMSEQYF.

The CDR3 loop reads CASSELVWQLNTEAFF. CDR3 DNA sequence: TGTGCCAGCAGTGAATTGGTTTGGCAGCTGAACACTGAAGCTTTCTTT. The gene calls are TRBV6-1 and TRBJ1-1; no definite D call. In germline, CDR1 is MNHNS, CDR2 SASEGT. CDR3 size: 16 residues. V lost 2 bases and J 0 bases, leaving 13 bases between the germline ends.

The V call is TRBV6-5, the J call TRBJ2-7; 9 bases are a match to TRBD1. The ends lost 2 bases at V and 3 bases at J; junction bases unmatched: 2. Germline values: CDR1 MNHEY, CDR2 SVGAGI. There are 14 residues in the CDR3. CDR3 sequence (DNA): TGTGCCAGCAGTTACGCGACAGGGGGCTACGAGCAGTACTTC. It codes for CASSYATGGYEQYF.

This chain links TRBV5-1 with TRBJ2-1, with D tentatively TRBD1 (6 bases). Trimming stripped 2 bases from V and 6 bases from J, with 9 bases between. The CDR3 has 13 residues. Germline V gene lookup returns CDR1 SGHRS and CDR2 YFSETQ. The CDR3 DNA follows: TGCGCCAGCAGCTTTAACAGGGCCAATGAGCAGTTCTTC. Translation gives CASSFNRANEQFF.

V usage is TRBV12-3 or TRBV12-4 and J usage is TRBJ1-1, with D possibly TRBD1 on 5 matching bases. V dropped 2 bases and J dropped 5 bases, with 9 bases sitting between them. This CDR3 contains 13 residues. DNA for the CDR3: TGTGCCAGCAGTTTAAGGGAGGGGACTGAAGCTTTCTTT. It specifies CASSLREGTEAFF.

The rearrangement joins TRBV28 to TRBJ2-7; D may be TRBD2 (6 bases). The germline V and J ends were trimmed by 6 bases and 3 bases, with 12 bases remaining between them. Germline V gene sequence: CDR1 MDHEN, CDR2 SYDVKM. The CDR3 has 13 residues. CDR3: CASSLGGLYEQYF. The DNA of the CDR3 is TGTGCCAGCAGCTTAGGAGGGCTCTACGAGCAGTACTTC.